These 5 T cell receptor beta chains were all obtained from the same sample, sequenced in a study of T cells in Graves' hyperthyroidism and ophthalmopathy. Amplification yielded TCR beta CDR3 regions, with RNA transcripts as the source. The primer set for the first-round RT-PCR of the TCR CDR3 was HTBI. TCRdb used MiXCR to reprocess the multiplex PCR reads, holding one entry per CDR3 protein. Here the sample spans some 770,000 distinct CDR3 sequences, less than 20% being singletons. The sequencing input was blood. The receptor source for this set is a young man with Graves' hyperthyroidism.

This clonotype was counted between two and nine times. The rearrangement links TRBV9 to TRBJ2-7, with unresolved D. The CDR3 is made up of 14 amino acids. The V end lost 0 bases, the J end lost 0 bases, and 7 bases lay between the germline ends. CDR1 is SGDLS and CDR2 is YYNGEE in the germline V gene. The CDR3 is CASSVGVSSYEQYF. The CDR3 region has the DNA TGTGCCAGCAGCGTAGGGGTGAGCTCCTACGAGCAGTACTTC.

This clonotype was counted only a few times. The chain combines TRBV9 with TRBJ2-7; D not certain. In germline, CDR1 is SGDLS, CDR2 YYNGEE. Trimming cost V 4 bases and J 5 bases, with 16 bases left between them. There are 14 residues in the CDR3. The CDR3 protein is CASSPPSASDEQYF. The DNA of the CDR3 is TGTGCCAGCAGCCCCCCCTCAGCGAGCGACGAGCAGTACTTC. Full variable domain (rest looked up from reference TRBV9 and TRBJ2-7): DSGVTQTPKHLITATGQRVTLRCSPRSGDLSVYWYQQSLDQGLQFLIQYYNGEERAKGNILERFSAQQFPDLHSELNLSSLELGDSALYFCASSPPSASDEQYFGPGTRLTVT.

There are many counts of this clonotype. CDR3 DNA sequence: TGTGCCAGCAGTGGCCTAAGATCATTTGGAAACACCATATATTTT. Translated, it gives CASSGLRSFGNTIYF. This rearrangement joins TRBV6-2 or TRBV6-3 to TRBJ1-3; D unresolved. Between the trimmed V and J ends, which lost 5 bases and 3 bases, there was a span of 14 bases. The germline V gene has CDR1 MNHEY and CDR2 SVGEGT. The CDR3 has 15 amino acids.

This clonotype showed up many times. CDR3 DNA sequence: TGTGCCACCAGTGATTTGTCTCCATCATTCCGAAACTATGGCTACACCTTC. This gives the protein CATSDLSPSFRNYGYTF. The chain is built from TRBV24-1 and TRBJ1-2; D unclear. This CDR3 is 17 amino acids long. Trimming stripped 0 bases from V and 2 bases from J, with 15 bases between. Germline V lookup: CDR1 KGHDR, CDR2 SFDVKD.

The table lists this clonotype with a few counts. V usage is TRBV30 and J usage is TRBJ2-2; 11 bases align to TRBD2. Germline values: CDR1 GTSNPN, CDR2 SVGIG (reference sequence). The CDR3 consists of 15 residues. Trimming at V came to 1 base and at J to 4 bases, leaving 2 bases not matched to a gene. CDR3 sequence reads: CAWSGSGRGTGELFF. In DNA, the CDR3 is TGTGCCTGGAGTGGTAGCGGGAGGGGCACCGGGGAGCTGTTTTTT.